This T cell receptor beta chain was identified during a study of T cells in Graves' hyperthyroidism and ophthalmopathy. Patients aged 18 to 65 had newly diagnosed hyperthyroidism lasting under 2 months. What was amplified from RNA transcripts were TCR beta CDR3 regions. The primer set for the first-round RT-PCR of the TCR CDR3 was HTBI. One entry per CDR3 protein, called by TCRdb with MiXCR from the multiplex PCR reads. The sample comprises 500,000 to 600,000 distinct CDR3 sequences, approximately 16% of which are singletons, and 15% to 20% rests with the top ten. Comment on this clonotype: Its target is unknown.

The CDR3 has 14 amino acids. Germline V gives CDR1 SQVTM, CDR2 ANQGSEA. Trimming took off 4 bases at V and 0 bases at J, with 9 bases between the two ends. Study-level points and caveats: Ophthalmopathy prediction by the model preceded onset by a median approximately six months.

The chain links TRBV29-1 to TRBJ1-4; D uncertain. What was sequenced was blood. The receptor was isolated from a woman under 30 with Graves' hyperthyroidism. The CDR3 DNA is TGCAGCGTTGGTCAGGATGCAACTAATGAAAAACTGTTTTTT. This encodes CSVGQDATNEKLFF.